This entry lists 22 T cell receptor beta chains sequenced from one sample in a study of blood T cell repertoires in COVID-19. Generated by immunoSEQ multiplex PCR, the TCRdb table keeps only in-frame clones and is missing some. The repertoire holds about 40,000 clones, with over 75% as singletons. Sample: peripheral blood. The receptors were sampled from a woman between 65 and 79 years old with acute or convalescent COVID-19.

This clone appeared once. CDR3 region: CASSITSGGYEQFF. The DNA of the CDR3 is TGTGCCAGCAGCATAACTAGCGGGGGGTATGAGCAGTTCTTC. The genes are TRBV7-2 and TRBJ2-1; TRBD2 agrees at 12 bases. Germline loops: CDR1 SGHTA, CDR2 FQGNSA. After removal of 5 bases from V and 8 bases from J, the junction contained 4 bases not matched to a gene. The CDR3 runs to 14 residues.

This clone was counted a single time. V gene TRBV7-2 combines with J gene TRBJ2-1, with D possibly being TRBD2 (6 bases). The germline V gene encodes CDR1 SGHTA and CDR2 FQGNSA. Trimming removed 5 bases at V and 5 bases at J, with 10 bases between. The CDR3 has 13 residues. CDR3 nucleotide sequence: TGTGCCAGCAGCCCGGGACTCCACAATGAGCAGTTCTTC. It specifies CASSPGLHNEQFF.

This clone was recorded only once. This chain connects TRBV28 to TRBJ2-3, with TRBD2 matching 8 bases. Germline-derived CDR1 and CDR2 are MDHEN and SYDVKM. This CDR3 spans 14 amino acids. The ends lost 10 bases at V and 1 base at J; junction bases unmatched: 7. This CDR3 reads CATHSGDGTDTQYF. In nucleotides, the CDR3 is TGTGCCACCCATAGCGGGGATGGCACAGATACGCAGTATTTT.

V gene TRBV14 combines with J gene TRBJ2-3; 8 bases match TRBD2. With V trimmed by 2 bases and J by 2 bases, 6 bases remained unmatched. The CDR3 is 16 amino acids. Germline lookup yields CDR1 SGHDN and CDR2 FVKESK. CDR3 nucleotides: TGTGCCAGCAGCCAACGGGGGGGGTATTACACAGATACGCAGTATTTT. This codes for CASSQRGGYYTDTQYF. Based on the CDR3 plus reference TRBV14 and TRBJ2-3, the full variable domain is EAGVTQFPSHSVIEKGQTVTLRCDPISGHDNLYWYRRVMGKEIKFLLHFVKESKQDESGMPNNRFLAERTGGTYSTLKVQPAELEDSGVYFCASSQRGGYYTDTQYFGPGTRLTVL.

The chain carries TRBV7-9 and TRBJ1-4; 9 bases fit TRBD1. CDR1 is SEHNR and CDR2 is FQNEAQ in the germline V gene (reference sequence). The CDR3 runs to 17 residues. V was clipped by 6 bases and J by 4 bases; unmatched bases: 12. The CDR3 here is CASSPSFRDRDNEKLFF. The CDR3 DNA reads TGTGCCAGCAGTCCCTCGTTCCGGGACAGGGATAATGAAAAACTGTTTTTT.

The count of this clone is one. The chain links TRBV6-6 to TRBJ1-2; D remains unclear. Looked up from germline, CDR1 is MNHNY and CDR2 is SVGAGI (reference sequence). This CDR3 is built from 13 residues. Trimming removed 5 bases at V and 8 bases at J, with 15 bases between. This chain's CDR3 is CASSPTPPGGYTF. The CDR3 bases are TGTGCCAGCAGTCCCACACCCCCGGGGGGCTACACCTTC.

J is TRBJ2-2 and V is TRBV5-1; D unresolved. Germline loops: CDR1 SGHRS, CDR2 YFSETQ. The CDR3 is 15 amino acids. V gave up 6 bases and J gave up 0 bases, with 12 bases separating them. The CDR3 bases are TGCGCCAGCACCGTTTCGTCAGCGAACACCGGGGAGCTGTTTTTT. Translation: CASTVSSANTGELFF.

The rearrangement uses TRBV7-9 and TRBJ1-2, with 11 bases that match TRBD1. Germline CDR1 is SEHNR and CDR2 is FQNEAQ (reference sequence). CDR3 length equals 14 residues. V lost 6 bases and J lost 4; bases outside the gene matches: 4. In DNA form, the CDR3 reads TGTGCCAGCAGAGGGACAGGGGGAACCTATGGCTACACCTTC. Residues: CASRGTGGTYGYTF.

Here the CDR3 DNA reads TGTGCCAGTAGTATCTCTGGGGCTAGCGGGAGTTGGACCGGGGAGCTGTTTTTT. Translation: CASSISGASGSWTGELFF. The chain couples TRBV19 to TRBJ2-2; 10 bases are shared with TRBD2. With V trimmed by 3 bases and J by 5 bases, 12 bases remained unmatched. This CDR3 region has 18 residues. The germline V gene encodes CDR1 LNHDA and CDR2 SQIVND (reference sequence). Using reference TRBV19 and TRBJ2-2 for the parts outside the CDR3, the full variable domain is DGGITQSPKYLFRKEGQNVTLSCEQNLNHDAMYWYRQDPGQGLRLIYYSQIVNDFQKGDIAEGYSVSREKKESFPLTVTSAQKNPTAFYLCASSISGASGSWTGELFFGEGSRLTVL.

The rearrangement joins TRBV4-3 to TRBJ2-7, with D unclear. The CDR3 has 13 residues. From germline, CDR1 is LGHNA and CDR2 YSLEER. The V end lost 4 bases, the J end lost 6 bases, and 13 bases lay between the germline ends. CDR3 loop: CASSLAPVGEQYV. In nucleotides, the CDR3 is TGCGCCAGCAGCCTAGCACCTGTCGGCGAGCAGTACGTC.

The chain is built from TRBV2 and TRBJ2-5; D perhaps matches TRBD1 (7 bases). The CDR3 totals 15 residues. Trimming cost V 7 bases and J 4 bases, with 19 bases left between them. Germline assignment: CDR1 SNHLY and CDR2 FYNNEI. DNA for the CDR3: TGTGCCAGCAACAGACAGGGACCCGGGGGAGAGACCCAGTACTTC. This encodes CASNRQGPGGETQYF.

The V call is TRBV11-2, the J call TRBJ2-5; no firm D call. In germline, CDR1 is SGHAT, CDR2 FQNNGV. The CDR3 is 15 amino acids. The ends were cut back, 1 base at V and 1 base at J, with 10 bases in the middle. CDR3 nucleotides: TGTGCCAGCAGCTTAGGGCAGACACTCCAAGAGACCCAGTACTTC. The encoded protein is CASSLGQTLQETQYF.

In this sample, this clone turned up a few times. This chain links TRBV7-9 with TRBJ2-1, with TRBD1 identical over 7 bases. CDR1 and CDR2 (germline): SEHNR, FQNEAQ (reference sequence). With 5 bases clipped from V and 0 bases from J, the junction kept 4 bases outside the gene matches. The CDR3 spans 15 residues. As DNA, the CDR3 is TGTGCCAGCAGCACGGACAGGAGCTCCTACAATGAGCAGTTCTTC. Translating it yields CASSTDRSSYNEQFF. Filled out from reference TRBV7-9 and TRBJ2-1, the complete variable domain reads DTGVSQNPRHKITKRGQNVTFRCDPISEHNRLYWYRQTLGQGPEFLTYFQNEAQLEKSRLLSDRFSAERPKGSFSTLEIQRTEQGDSAMYLCASSTDRSSYNEQFFGPGTRLTVL.

The chain carries TRBV6-6 and TRBJ1-5; possible D gene TRBD1, 6 bases. V shed 6 bases and J shed 5 bases, with 17 bases lying between them. The germline gives CDR1 MNHNY, CDR2 SVGAGI (reference sequence). The CDR3 consists of 15 residues. The CDR3 DNA reads as TGTGCCAGCAGCCATAACAGGGATTGGGATCAGCCCCAGCATTTT. Translating gives CASSHNRDWDQPQHF.

The chain combines TRBV19 with TRBJ1-1, with D tentatively TRBD1 (5 bases). Looked up from germline, CDR1 is LNHDA and CDR2 is SQIVND (reference sequence). CDR3 length: 17 amino acids. V was shortened by 3 bases and J by 0 bases, with 17 bases between the two germline ends. DNA of the CDR3: TGTGCCAGTAGTATCCCCGGTTCAGGGCTTATGAACACTGAAGCTTTCTTT. Amino acids: CASSIPGSGLMNTEAFF. The full variable domain, with the rest looked up from reference TRBV19 and TRBJ1-1, is DGGITQSPKYLFRKEGQNVTLSCEQNLNHDAMYWYRQDPGQGLRLIYYSQIVNDFQKGDIAEGYSVSREKKESFPLTVTSAQKNPTAFYLCASSIPGSGLMNTEAFFGQGTRLTVV.

CDR3 loop: CASTPAGAWDTQYF. The DNA of the CDR3 is TGTGCCAGCACCCCGGCTGGGGCCTGGGATACGCAGTATTTT. The V call is TRBV6-2 or TRBV6-3, the J call TRBJ2-3; D perhaps matches TRBD1 (5 bases). The CDR3 spans 14 residues. The germline CDR1 and CDR2 sequences are MNHEY and SVGEGT. Deletions cut 7 bases from V and 6 bases from J, with 17 bases between.

V and J are TRBV5-4 and TRBJ2-4, with 8 nucleotides matching TRBD2. This CDR3 region has 16 residues. Losses at the gene ends were 3 bases for V and 0 bases for J; bases not matched to a gene: 5. The V gene's germline CDR1 is SGHNT and CDR2 YYREEE (reference sequence). This chain's CDR3 is CASSSAGGLAKNIQYF. The CDR3, as DNA: TGTGCCAGCAGCTCCGCGGGAGGACTAGCCAAAAACATTCAGTACTTC. Based on the CDR3 plus reference TRBV5-4 and TRBJ2-4, the full variable domain is ETGVTQSPTHLIKTRGQQVTLRCSSQSGHNTVSWYQQALGQGPQFIFQYYREEENGRGNFPPRFSGLQFPNYSSELNVNALELDDSALYLCASSSAGGLAKNIQYFGAGTRLSVL.

The rearrangement links TRBV10-3 to TRBJ1-2; D perhaps matches TRBD1 (5 bases). Looked up from germline, CDR1 is ENHRY and CDR2 is SYGVKD. V was pared by 4 bases and J by 7 bases, with 13 bases between. The CDR3 spans 13 residues. The CDR3 bases are TGTGCCATCAGTGGTCAGGGCTGGGGTGGCTACACCTTC. Amino acids: CAISGQGWGGYTF.

The chain employs TRBV7-9 and TRBJ1-4, with 9 bases identical to TRBD1. This CDR3 is 14 amino acids long. Germline V gives CDR1 SEHNR, CDR2 FQNEAQ (reference sequence). After removal of 5 bases from V and 5 bases from J, the junction contained 3 bases not matched to a gene. CDR3 region: CASSVDRGNEKLFF. The CDR3 DNA reads TGTGCCAGCAGCGTTGACAGGGGGAATGAAAAACTGTTTTTT.

CDR3 loop: CAWSGPGGSLSPLHF. For the CDR3, the DNA is TGTGCCTGGAGTGGCCCGGGAGGATCTTTGTCACCCCTCCACTTT. The rearrangement uses TRBV30 and TRBJ1-6; D gene unclear. The CDR3 contains 15 residues. V was cut by 1 base and J by 10 bases, with 17 bases left in between. In germline, CDR1 is GTSNPN, CDR2 SVGIG (reference sequence).

V is TRBV11-2 and J is TRBJ2-1, with 14 bases aligning to TRBD2. The CDR3 totals 16 residues. CDR1 and CDR2 (germline): SGHAT, FQNNGV. After removal of 0 bases from V and 12 bases from J, the junction contained 7 bases not matched to a gene. The chain's CDR3 is CASSLDGTSGSGGQFF. The CDR3 nucleotides read TGTGCCAGCAGCTTAGATGGGACTAGCGGGAGTGGGGGGCAGTTCTTC.

The V and J genes are TRBV6-2 or TRBV6-3 and TRBJ1-2, with TRBD1 identical over 7 bases. The CDR3 is 14 amino acids. Germline-derived CDR1 and CDR2 are MNHEY and SVGEGT. Unmatched junction bases numbered 5, after V lost 7 bases and J lost 0 bases. The CDR3 DNA is TGTGCCAGCATCCCAGGGGGAGCTAACTATGGCTACACCTTC. Its protein product is CASIPGGANYGYTF.